This is a list of T cell receptor beta chains from one sample in a study of regulatory T cells in long-lasting Graves disease. TCRdb re-derived calls from the multiplex PCR reads in MiXCR, one entry per CDR3 protein. This table holds fewer than 350,000 distinct CDR3 sequences, about 20% found once. Sequenced here: peripheral blood mononuclear cells (PBMCs), sampled at new diagnosis, from a patient treated with antithyroid drugs. These receptors were obtained from a female donor with Graves disease. Both conserved end residues are part of each CDR3.

V gene	CDR3 length	J gene	CDR3 protein
TRBV30	16	TRBJ1-1	CAWSPQFGSLLTEAFF
TRBV28	14	TRBJ2-2	CASSLSSLSGELFF
TRBV24-1	12	TRBJ1-5	CATSQQDQPQHF
TRBV29-1	13	TRBJ2-1	CSSTSGSYNEQFF
TRBV2	15	TRBJ2-5	CASSQDLGQQETQYF
TRBV28	14	TRBJ2-7	CASSLAGVFYEQYF
TRBV6-1	16	TRBJ1-5	CASSPHGGWGNQPQHF
TRBV19	15	TRBJ1-2	CASSIAQSSFYGYTF
TRBV20-1	16	TRBJ2-7	CSAGRYRTGRGYEQYF
TRBV9	18	TRBJ2-2	CASSVGGTGSWGTGELFF
TRBV28	14	TRBJ1-5	CASSTTYSNQPQHF
TRBV11-2	15	TRBJ1-1	CASSLRGGGHTEAFF
TRBV20-1	15	TRBJ2-1	CSARDPAGDINEQFF
TRBV6-2/TRBV6-3	16	TRBJ2-1	CASSSKGLAGGGEQFF
TRBV12-3/TRBV12-4	15	TRBJ1-6	CASSLGQQYNSPLHF
TRBV6-6	15	TRBJ2-7	CASSYSAGARYEQYF
TRBV27	15	TRBJ1-1	CASSLPTGGNTEAFF